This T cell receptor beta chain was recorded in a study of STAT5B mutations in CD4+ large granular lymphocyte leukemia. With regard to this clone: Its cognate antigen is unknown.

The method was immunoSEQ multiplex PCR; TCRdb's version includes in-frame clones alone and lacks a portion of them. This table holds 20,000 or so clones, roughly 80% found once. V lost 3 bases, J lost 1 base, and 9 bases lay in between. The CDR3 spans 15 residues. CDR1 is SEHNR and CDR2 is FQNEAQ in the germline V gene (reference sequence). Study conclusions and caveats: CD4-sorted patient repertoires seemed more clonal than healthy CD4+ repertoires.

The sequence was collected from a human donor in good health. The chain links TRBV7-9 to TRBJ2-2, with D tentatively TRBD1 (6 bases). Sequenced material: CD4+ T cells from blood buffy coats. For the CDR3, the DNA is TGTGCCAGCAGCTTTCCGGGACAGAACACCGGGGAGCTGTTTTTT. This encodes CASSFPGQNTGELFF.